This is a list of T cell receptor beta chains from one sample in a study of T cells in Graves' hyperthyroidism and ophthalmopathy. TCRdb reprocessed the multiplex PCR reads with MiXCR, giving one entry per CDR3 protein. The table has roughly 93,000 distinct CDR3 sequences, about 51% seen once. Sequencing input: blood. These TCRs come from a woman in her thirties or forties with Graves' hyperthyroidism. Both conserved end residues are part of each CDR3. Some rows have no size entry. The others give once, few or many, or a class for an expanded clone.

14 | . | TRBJ2-5 | TRBV15 | CATREAGEVETQYF
12 | . | TRBJ2-6 | TRBV11-2 | CASSAGANVLTF
15 | many | TRBJ2-7 | TRBV7-2 | CASSLGVGGPYEQYF
13 | many | TRBJ1-1 | TRBV2 | CASSRQGATEAFF
12 | . | TRBJ2-5 | TRBV6-6 | CASGGYQETQYF
11 | . | TRBJ2-5 | TRBV7-2 | CASSREGTQYF
10 | . | TRBJ1-1 | TRBV20-1 | CSAKQGEAFF
12 | . | TRBJ1-6 | TRBV4-3 | CASSQVRGTLHF
14 | . | TRBJ1-6 | TRBV29-1 | CSLMAGTGNSPLHF
13 | . | TRBJ1-1 | TRBV20-1 | CSARGHLNAEASF